The 8 T cell receptor beta chains given below trace back to one sample, sequenced in a study of cytomegalovirus exposure and HLA in healthy donors. Repertoires were generated with immunoSEQ multiplex PCR, while TCRdb's copy carries only in-frame clones and drops some. Here the sample spans 150,000 to 200,000 clones, over 85% being singletons. The sequenced material came from PBMCs. The receptor set was obtained from a man aged 18 to 30 in good health and CMV-seropositive.

The genes are TRBV14 and TRBJ2-1; D perhaps matches TRBD1 (6 bases). With 0 bases removed from V and 1 base from J, the gap between germline ends came to 19 bases. Looked up from germline, CDR1 is SGHDN and CDR2 is FVKESK. This CDR3 has 19 residues. The CDR3 coding sequence is TGTGCCAGCAGCCAAGAAGGGACCGGGACATTCAGATCCTACAATGAGCAGTTCTTC. Its protein product is CASSQEGTGTFRSYNEQFF. The full variable domain, rest sourced from reference TRBV14 and TRBJ2-1, is EAGVTQFPSHSVIEKGQTVTLRCDPISGHDNLYWYRRVMGKEIKFLLHFVKESKQDESGMPNNRFLAERTGGTYSTLKVQPAELEDSGVYFCASSQEGTGTFRSYNEQFFGPGTRLTVL.

V is TRBV4-2 and J is TRBJ2-2, with 12 bases fitting TRBD2. Germline CDR1 is LGHNA and CDR2 is YNFKEQ. Trimming removed 4 bases from V and 1 base from J; junction bases left unmatched: 10. The CDR3 is 19 residues long. CDR3 nucleotides: TGTGCCAGCAGCCCCGCCTTGGGACTAGCGGGCAAGAACACCGGGGAGCTGTTTTTT. Translation gives CASSPALGLAGKNTGELFF.

V and J are TRBV4-1 and TRBJ2-3, with a possible D match to TRBD2 (6 bases). The CDR3 runs 14 residues. Trimming stripped 4 bases from V and 5 bases from J, with 13 bases between. The germline V gene has CDR1 MGHRA and CDR2 YSYEKL. The chain's CDR3 is CASSLAVGLDTQYF. DNA of the CDR3: TGCGCCAGCAGCCTAGCGGTAGGGTTAGATACGCAGTATTTT.

V usage is TRBV13 and J usage is TRBJ2-7; D is possibly TRBD1 (6 bases). The CDR3 loop spans 15 amino acids. With 5 bases removed from V and 0 bases from J, the gap between germline ends came to 14 bases. Germline values: CDR1 PRHDT, CDR2 FYEKMQ (reference sequence). The CDR3 nucleotides read TGTGCCAGCAGCAGCACTGGACAGAGCTCCTACGAGCAGTACTTC. It specifies CASSSTGQSSYEQYF.

The J gene is TRBJ2-3, the V gene TRBV5-1; 7 bases map to TRBD2. V trimming: 1 base; J trimming: 5 bases; junction bases outside the gene matches: 7. CDR3 length: 15 residues. CDR1 is SGHRS and CDR2 is YFSETQ in the germline V gene. The CDR3: CASSLLADLIDTQYF. The CDR3 bases are TGCGCCAGCAGCTTGCTAGCGGATTTGATAGATACGCAGTATTTT. The full variable domain, in which reference TRBV5-1 and TRBJ2-3 provide the parts outside the CDR3, is KAGVTQTPRYLIKTRGQQVTLSCSPISGHRSVSWYQQTPGQGLQFLFEYFSETQRNKGNFPGRFSGRQFSNSRSEMNVSTLELGDSALYLCASSLLADLIDTQYFGPGTRLTVL.

The V and J genes are TRBV2 and TRBJ1-1; D possibly corresponds to TRBD1 (5 bases). Germline V gene lookup returns CDR1 SNHLY and CDR2 FYNNEI. Trimming left V 3 bases short and J 2 bases short, with 10 bases between. CDR3 size: 14 residues. Here the CDR3 reads CASSDRVGNTEAFF. In DNA form, the CDR3 reads TGTGCCAGCAGTGACAGGGTAGGAAACACTGAAGCTTTCTTT.

This chain links TRBV5-1 with TRBJ2-2, with 8 bases matching TRBD1. Germline CDR1 and CDR2: SGHRS and YFSETQ. After removal of 3 bases from V and 1 base from J, the junction contained 5 bases not matched to a gene. The CDR3 length is 16 residues. As DNA, the CDR3 is TGCGCCAGCAGCTCTCCCAGGGGGCGGAACACCGGGGAGCTGTTTTTT. As protein: CASSSPRGRNTGELFF.

The chain recombines TRBV7-3 with TRBJ2-6; TRBD1 is a possible D gene (6 bases). The CDR3 length is 16 residues. Germline values: CDR1 SGHTA, CDR2 FQGTGA. The ends were cut back, 1 base at V and 0 bases at J, with 7 bases in the middle. The CDR3 protein is CASSLRTVSGANVLTF. In DNA, the CDR3 is TGTGCCAGCAGCTTAAGGACAGTCTCTGGGGCCAACGTCCTGACTTTC.